Shown below are 23 T cell receptor beta chains from a single sample sequenced in a study of beta chain features in type 1 diabetes. Every isolated RNA sample was fully reverse transcribed, so sequencing captured expressed TCRB transcripts. TCRdb's copy holds only in-frame clones and misses some; the assay was immunoSEQ multiplex PCR. Of hundreds of thousands of clones in the sample, about a sixth were seen once. Sequencing used naive CD4+ T cells from blood. The receptors originated from a young woman in good health.

Only a few counts were recorded for this clone. This sample also contains other DNA sequences that code for the same CDR3. This chain links TRBV15 with TRBJ2-5, with a weak D call TRBD1 (6 bases). V was cut by 0 bases and J by 4 bases, with 6 bases left in between. The CDR3 contains 13 residues. Germline CDR1 and CDR2: LNHNV and YYDKDF (reference sequence). The CDR3, as DNA: TGTGCCACCAGCAGAGACAGGGGAGAGACCCAGTACTTC. Protein: CATSRDRGETQYF.

This chain links TRBV7-3 with TRBJ2-1; maybe TRBD2 (6 bases). The germline V and J ends were trimmed by 5 bases and 3 bases, with 17 bases remaining between them. Germline assignment: CDR1 SGHTA and CDR2 FQGTGA. The CDR3 spans 16 residues. Written as DNA, the CDR3 is TGTGCCAGCAGCCGTGGCGGAGCGGGCTTCTACAATGAGCAGTTCTTC. It translates to CASSRGGAGFYNEQFF.

The rearrangement uses TRBV11-2 and TRBJ2-5, with D possibly being TRBD1 or TRBD2 (6 bases each). The CDR3 loop spans 16 amino acids. V lost 1 base and J lost 2, with 14 bases in between. CDR1 is SGHAT and CDR2 is FQNNGV in the germline V gene. The CDR3 region is CASSLVGGTHQETQYF. The CDR3 DNA is TGTGCCAGCAGCTTAGTAGGGGGGACACATCAAGAGACCCAGTACTTC.

V is TRBV4-1 and J is TRBJ2-4; weak D call: TRBD2 (5 bases). Trimming pared 4 bases from V and 5 bases from J, leaving 18 bases between. The CDR3 is made up of 16 amino acids. CDR1 is MGHRA, CDR2 YSYEKL, per germline. The CDR3 protein is CASSLRTPVTQNIQYF. The CDR3 DNA follows: TGCGCCAGCAGCCTGAGGACTCCCGTTACCCAAAACATTCAGTACTTC.

As for this clone: This sample includes further DNA sequences coding for the same CDR3. The chain has TRBV7-2 and TRBJ2-1; 11 nucleotides agree with TRBD2. CDR3 length equals 15 residues. J lost 4 bases, V lost 1 base, and 0 bases had no gene match. Per germline, CDR1 SGHTA and CDR2 FQGNSA. CDR3 sequence reads: CASSLVAGGYNEQFF. In DNA form, the CDR3 reads TGTGCCAGCAGCTTAGTAGCGGGAGGGTACAATGAGCAGTTCTTC.

The chain carries TRBV18 and TRBJ1-4; D ambiguous. Germline V CDR1 and CDR2: KGHSH, LQKENI. With 0 bases removed from V and 0 bases from J, the gap between germline ends came to 5 bases. The CDR3 has 15 residues. The CDR3 loop is CASSPPLATNEKLFF. The CDR3 DNA is TGTGCCAGCTCACCACCGCTAGCAACTAATGAAAAACTGTTTTTT.

This chain joins TRBV11-2 and TRBJ2-5; D gene uncertain. The CDR3 is 12 amino acids. Germline V gene sequence: CDR1 SGHAT, CDR2 FQNNGV. Trimming cost V 5 bases and J 5 bases, with 9 bases left between them. The CDR3 bases are TGTGCCAGCAGCCAATGGGCCGAGACCCAGTACTTC. Residues: CASSQWAETQYF.

This chain links TRBV18 with TRBJ2-1, with TRBD2 matching 7 bases. This CDR3 spans 14 amino acids. Germline CDR1 and CDR2: KGHSH and LQKENI. Germline trimming cut 6 bases from V and 5 bases from J; bases unmatched to any gene: 7. In DNA form, the CDR3 reads TGTGCCAGCTCCCCGATGGGAGGGAACAATGAGCAGTTCTTC. Translated: CASSPMGGNNEQFF.

This clone appeared a few times. The chain combines TRBV6-1 with TRBJ2-5, with 8 nucleotides matching TRBD1. V lost 4 bases to trimming and J lost 0 bases; unmatched junction nucleotides: 13. Per the germline V gene, CDR1 is MNHNS and CDR2 is SASEGT. This CDR3 region has 18 residues. The CDR3 DNA is TGTGCCAGCAGTGGTCGACAGGGGACGAGAGAGTACCAAGAGACCCAGTACTTC. Protein sequence: CASSGRQGTREYQETQYF.

This clone turned up a few times. V gene TRBV5-4 combines with J gene TRBJ2-3, with D possibly TRBD2 on 5 matching bases. CDR3 size: 18 residues. V was trimmed by 4 bases and J by 2 bases, leaving 23 bases between them. Germline V CDR1 and CDR2: SGHNT, YYREEE (reference sequence). The CDR3 DNA reads as TGTGCCAGCAGCCTCCCCGGTCCGGTTCAGCGGACCACAGATACGCAGTATTTT. This codes for CASSLPGPVQRTTDTQYF.

V is TRBV6-5 and J is TRBJ2-7; D perhaps matches TRBD2 (6 bases). CDR1 and CDR2 from the germline V gene are MNHEY and SVGAGI. This CDR3 comprises 13 residues. Trimming left V 8 bases short and J 5 bases short, with 16 bases between. CDR3 in amino acids: CASVPGDLDEQYF. In DNA form, the CDR3 reads TGTGCCAGCGTCCCGGGAGATTTGGACGAGCAGTACTTC.

The CDR3, as DNA: TGTGCCAGTTTGGAGGCTGGTGGGGCCAACGTCCTGACTTTC. Residues: CASLEAGGANVLTF. J is TRBJ2-6 and V is TRBV19, with a weak D call TRBD2 (5 bases). The germline V and J ends were trimmed by 8 bases and 3 bases, with 11 bases remaining between them. This CDR3 is built from 14 residues. CDR1 is LNHDA, CDR2 SQIVND, per germline (reference sequence).

The J gene is TRBJ2-2, the V gene TRBV2; D unclear. Germline V gene sequence: CDR1 SNHLY, CDR2 FYNNEI. This CDR3 is built from 12 residues. V shed 11 bases and J shed 6 bases, with 13 bases lying between them. The CDR3 DNA reads TGTGCCCGTGGGAACATTCCCGGGGAGCTGTTTTTT. Its protein product is CARGNIPGELFF.

The rearrangement joins TRBV28 to TRBJ2-6; the D gene is possibly TRBD1 (6 bases). This CDR3 has 20 residues. Trimming took off 5 bases at V and 1 base at J, with 24 bases between the two ends. The germline CDR1 and CDR2 sequences are MDHEN and SYDVKM. Written as DNA, the CDR3 is TGTGCCAGCAGTGCCCTCCCGGGACATGGAGCCCGGTCTGGGGCCAACGTCCTGACTTTC. Translating it yields CASSALPGHGARSGANVLTF.

Of note for this clone: The same CDR3 is also encoded by other DNA sequences in this sample. The chain recombines TRBV20-1 with TRBJ1-1; D not certain. CDR3 length equals 11 residues. The ends were cut back, 1 base at V and 2 bases at J, with 2 bases in the middle. Germline CDR1 DFQATT, CDR2 SNEGSKA (reference sequence). Written as DNA, the CDR3 is TGCAGTGCTAGAGCAAACACTGAAGCTTTCTTT. Its protein product is CSARANTEAFF.

The chain joins TRBV5-1 to TRBJ2-1, with TRBD1 identical over 7 bases. The CDR3 consists of 13 residues. Unmatched junction bases numbered 8, after V lost 6 bases and J lost 8 bases. Germline V gene lookup returns CDR1 SGHRS and CDR2 YFSETQ. CDR3 in DNA: TGCGCCAGCACGACAGGGTTTATGGATGAGCAGTTCTTC. Translated: CASTTGFMDEQFF.

In this sample, this clone turned up a few times. The chain combines TRBV6-1 with TRBJ2-3; D gene uncertain. Trimming stripped 5 bases from V and 3 bases from J, with 6 bases between. The germline CDR1 and CDR2 sequences are MNHNS and SASEGT. The CDR3 sequence is 12 residues long. The CDR3 sequence is CASSPTTDTQYF. CDR3 in DNA: TGTGCCAGCAGTCCTACTACAGATACGCAGTATTTT.

Only a few counts were recorded for this clone. The rearrangement joins TRBV25-1 to TRBJ1-2; D gene ambiguous. This CDR3 has 14 residues. Trimming took 1 base from V and 5 from J, leaving 11 bases between them. Germline assignment: CDR1 MGHDK and CDR2 SYGVNS. CDR3 in amino acids: CASSESPGVYGYTF. The CDR3 DNA is TGTGCCAGCAGTGAATCCCCAGGAGTTTATGGCTACACCTTC.

The sample holds a few counts of this clone. This chain connects TRBV11-2 to TRBJ2-5; 13 positions match TRBD2. With 0 bases clipped from V and 13 bases from J, the junction kept 8 bases outside the gene matches. Germline values: CDR1 SGHAT, CDR2 FQNNGV. The CDR3 extends over 15 amino acids. CDR3 loop: CASSLDRTSGRWVYF. CDR3 coding DNA: TGTGCCAGCAGCTTAGATAGGACTAGCGGGAGATGGGTGTACTTC.

This clone was recorded a few times. This rearrangement joins TRBV28 to TRBJ1-4; 12 bases fit TRBD1. J was trimmed by 2 bases and V by 5 bases; bases with no gene match: 15. Per germline, CDR1 MDHEN and CDR2 SYDVKM. This CDR3 is built from 20 residues. The CDR3 nucleotides are TGTGCCAGCAGTCAATCCCGGGACAGGGGGCTTCATAGGACTAATGAAAAACTGTTTTTT. Its translation: CASSQSRDRGLHRTNEKLFF. Using reference TRBV28 and TRBJ1-4 for the parts outside the CDR3, the full variable domain is DVKVTQSSRYLVKRTGEKVFLECVQDMDHENMFWYRQDPGLGLRLIYFSYDVKMKEKGDIPEGYSVSREKKERFSLILESASTNQTSMYLCASSQSRDRGLHRTNEKLFFGSGTQLSVL.

Points on this clone: This sample includes further DNA sequences coding for the same CDR3. The rearrangement uses TRBV19 and TRBJ2-3, with D tentatively TRBD2 (6 bases). CDR1 and CDR2 (germline): LNHDA, SQIVND (reference sequence). Deletions cut 5 bases from V and 4 bases from J, with 16 bases between. The CDR3 loop spans 15 amino acids. The CDR3 DNA is TGTGCCAGTAGTTCCGGGACCAGCGGGCCAGATACGCAGTATTTT. It translates to CASSSGTSGPDTQYF.

This chain uses TRBV5-1 with TRBJ1-4; D is perhaps TRBD1 (5 bases). In germline, CDR1 is SGHRS, CDR2 YFSETQ. The CDR3 consists of 15 residues. Trimming left V 1 base short and J 3 bases short, with 10 bases between. The CDR3 nucleotides read TGCGCCAGCAGCTTGTTAGGGACCTCTAATGAAAAACTGTTTTTT. This translates into CASSLLGTSNEKLFF.

The chain recombines TRBV19 with TRBJ2-7, with 7 bases lining up with TRBD1. The V gene end was trimmed by 4 bases and the J gene end by 2 bases; junction bases not matched to a gene: 8. The CDR3 loop spans 15 amino acids. CDR1 and CDR2 (germline): LNHDA, SQIVND (reference sequence). In DNA, the CDR3 is TGTGCCAGTAGTAAGAAAGGACAGGATGCCTACGAGCAGTACTTC. As protein: CASSKKGQDAYEQYF.